Sequencing of this TCR beta chain was carried out in a study of blood T cell repertoires in COVID-19. Study overall: Sample material is recorded as cDNA or gDNA derived from T cells, B-cell-depleted T cells, or PBMCs.

Assignment of participants to cohorts was predicated upon participant-reported clinical history. This CDR3 is 17 amino acids long. The table lists this clone with a few counts. Only in-frame clones appear in the TCRdb table, and some are missing; sequencing was by immunoSEQ multiplex PCR. The table records roughly 150,000 clones, around 80% of them present only once. The TCR comes from a man aged 40-50 years who had recovered from COVID-19. Material for sequencing was PBMCs or T cells enriched from blood (not recorded which). The V gene is TRBV21-1, the J gene TRBJ1-6; TRBD1, as called in the table, went unchecked against the DNA. TRBV21-1 is noted as a pseudogene. As DNA, the CDR3 is TGTGCCAGCAGCAGCGGACAGGGGGTATCCTATAATTCACCCCTCCACTTT. This translates into CASSSGQGVSYNSPLHF.